These 32 T cell receptor beta chains originate from one sample sequenced in a study of lymphopenia after photon versus proton radiotherapy. Generated by immunoSEQ multiplex PCR, the TCRdb table keeps only in-frame clones and is missing some. The sample records 20,000 to 25,000 clones, around four fifths being singletons. The sequencing used peripheral blood, collected from a patient treated with photon-based radiotherapy. The receptor source for this set is a man aged 35-49 years with gastric cancer.

This clone showed up just once. The CDR3 sequence: CASSFPGLQETQYF. The CDR3 coding sequence is TGTGCCAGCAGCTTCCCGGGACTTCAAGAGACCCAGTACTTC. The chain couples TRBV5-8 to TRBJ2-5; the D gene is possibly TRBD2 (6 bases). Per the germline V gene, CDR1 is SGHTS and CDR2 is YDEGEE. V lost 2 bases and J 2 bases, leaving 10 bases between the germline ends. CDR3 size: 14 residues.

V gene TRBV5-1 combines with J gene TRBJ1-2, with 11 bases identical to TRBD1. The CDR3 is 14 residues long. V trimming: 4 bases; J trimming: 5 bases; junction bases outside the gene matches: 4. CDR1 and CDR2 (germline): SGHRS, YFSETQ. The CDR3 loop is CASSRGQGAYGYTF. In nucleotides, the CDR3 is TGCGCCAGCAGCCGAGGACAGGGGGCATATGGCTACACCTTC.

The J gene is TRBJ2-7, the V gene TRBV6-1; TRBD1 agrees at 9 bases. The CDR3 runs to 13 residues. Germline-derived CDR1 and CDR2 are MNHNS and SASEGT. Trimming removed 4 bases from V and 6 bases from J; junction bases left unmatched: 4. The CDR3 DNA reads as TGTGCCAGCAGTGGGACAGGGGTCACCGAGCAGTACTTC. Protein sequence: CASSGTGVTEQYF.

The chain couples TRBV19 to TRBJ1-1; D unresolved. Germline V gene data show CDR1 as LNHDA and CDR2 as SQIVND (reference sequence). V was cut by 2 bases and J by 0 bases, with 4 bases left in between. CDR3 length equals 13 residues. The CDR3: CASSIRLNTEAFF. The CDR3 nucleotides are TGTGCCAGTAGTATAAGACTGAACACTGAAGCTTTCTTT. The whole variable domain, filled in from reference TRBV19 and TRBJ1-1, reads DGGITQSPKYLFRKEGQNVTLSCEQNLNHDAMYWYRQDPGQGLRLIYYSQIVNDFQKGDIAEGYSVSREKKESFPLTVTSAQKNPTAFYLCASSIRLNTEAFFGQGTRLTVV.

The chain links TRBV5-4 to TRBJ2-2, with D possibly TRBD1 on 5 matching bases. CDR3 size: 13 residues. The V gene lost 7 bases and the J gene lost 4 bases, with 11 bases spanning the gap. Germline lookup yields CDR1 SGHNT and CDR2 YYREEE (reference sequence). The CDR3 DNA is TGTGCCAGCGCCGAAGGGGCCACCGGGGAGCTGTTTTTT. It translates to CASAEGATGELFF.

The genes are TRBV19 and TRBJ2-5; TRBD2 matches at 10 bases. From germline, CDR1 is LNHDA and CDR2 SQIVND (reference sequence). The ends lost 6 bases at V and 5 bases at J; junction bases unmatched: 6. The CDR3 spans 14 residues. Here the CDR3 reads CASSFPGLAETQYF. DNA for the CDR3: TGTGCCAGTAGCTTCCCGGGACTAGCGGAGACCCAGTACTTC.

This sequence joins TRBV6-4 and TRBJ1-2; D is perhaps TRBD1 (6 bases). The CDR3 runs 13 residues. Per the germline V gene, CDR1 is MRHNA and CDR2 is SNTAGT. V lost 4 bases, J lost 7 bases, and 13 bases lay in between. CDR3 in DNA: TGTGCCAGCAGTGCCTCGGGGGCGGGTGGCTACACCTTC. It codes for CASSASGAGGYTF.

The chain combines TRBV11-2 with TRBJ2-3; 7 positions agree with TRBD2. This CDR3 region has 13 residues. V was clipped by 1 base and J by 6 bases; unmatched bases: 1. The germline V gene has CDR1 SGHAT and CDR2 FQNNGV. In DNA form, the CDR3 reads TGTGCCAGCAGCTTAGGACTAGCCGATACGCAGTATTTT. Protein product: CASSLGLADTQYF.

The V gene is TRBV5-1, the J gene TRBJ1-1, with D perhaps TRBD1 (5 bases). CDR1 and CDR2 (germline): SGHRS, YFSETQ. The CDR3 is 14 residues long. V was trimmed by 0 bases and J by 1 base, leaving 7 bases between them. The CDR3 bases are TGCGCCAGCAGCTTGGGACAGAGGAACACTGAAGCTTTCTTT. Protein product: CASSLGQRNTEAFF.

This chain joins TRBV4-1 and TRBJ1-2; D gene unclear. The CDR3 is 15 amino acids. Trimming removed 1 base from V and 4 bases from J, with 13 bases in between. From germline, CDR1 is MGHRA and CDR2 YSYEKL. CDR3: CASSQVFGIRYGYTF. In DNA form, the CDR3 reads TGCGCCAGCAGCCAAGTATTCGGGATCCGCTATGGCTACACCTTC.

The chain uses TRBV5-4 and TRBJ2-7; D may be TRBD1 (6 bases). Per the germline V gene, CDR1 is SGHNT and CDR2 is YYREEE (reference sequence). Trimming pared 2 bases from V and 2 bases from J, leaving 14 bases between. The CDR3 sequence is 15 residues long. The CDR3 DNA reads as TGTGCCAGCAGCTTAGGAGGACAGCTGGCCTACGAGCAGTACTTC. Its translation is CASSLGGQLAYEQYF.

The rearrangement uses TRBV6-5 and TRBJ2-7; D remains unclear. This CDR3 is 13 amino acids long. V lost 6 bases and J lost 2, with 11 bases in between. Germline V gene sequence: CDR1 MNHEY, CDR2 SVGAGI. DNA for the CDR3: TGTGCCAGCAGACCAGACCGGGCCTACGAGCAGTACTTC. Residues: CASRPDRAYEQYF.

The chain couples TRBV30 to TRBJ2-2; the D is unclear. Per the germline V gene, CDR1 is GTSNPN and CDR2 is SVGIG (reference sequence). The CDR3 sequence is 12 residues long. Trimming removed 4 bases from V and 5 bases from J, with 8 bases in between. In DNA form, the CDR3 reads TGTGCCTGGAAGCAGGATACCGGGGAGCTGTTTTTT. Protein: CAWKQDTGELFF.

This chain links TRBV4-1 with TRBJ1-3; D is unclear. Per the germline V gene, CDR1 is MGHRA and CDR2 is YSYEKL. The CDR3 sequence is 12 residues long. Trimming removed 0 bases from V and 4 bases from J, with 1 base in between. Here the CDR3 reads CASSQEGNTIYF. The CDR3 coding sequence is TGCGCCAGCAGCCAAGAAGGAAACACCATATATTTT.

This clone was recorded once. The rearrangement links TRBV7-9 to TRBJ1-2; D gene uncertain. CDR1 and CDR2 from the germline V gene are SEHNR and FQNEAQ (reference sequence). Trimming shortened V by 3 bases and J by 8 bases, and 10 bases separated the two germline ends. The CDR3 extends over 12 amino acids. The CDR3 protein is CASSFSGGGYTF. The CDR3, as DNA: TGTGCCAGCAGCTTTTCGGGAGGAGGCTACACCTTC.

This chain joins TRBV30 and TRBJ1-1; D call uncertain. Germline V gene lookup returns CDR1 GTSNPN and CDR2 SVGIG (reference sequence). V was clipped by 0 bases and J by 4 bases, with 12 bases between them. This CDR3 spans 14 amino acids. This chain's CDR3 is CAWSVRDVGTEAFF. CDR3 sequence (DNA): TGTGCCTGGAGTGTTCGGGATGTGGGCACTGAAGCTTTCTTT.

J is TRBJ2-1 and V is TRBV29-1, with 9 bases fitting TRBD1. The CDR3 consists of 18 residues. Per the germline V gene, CDR1 is SQVTM and CDR2 is ANQGSEA. J gave up 0 bases and V 4 bases, and 13 bases lay outside the gene matches. CDR3 residues: CSVVLPPTGGDSYNEQFF. The CDR3 DNA sequence: TGCAGCGTTGTTTTGCCGCCGACAGGGGGTGACTCCTACAATGAGCAGTTCTTC.

DNA of the CDR3: TGTGCCAGCAGCCCTAGACCGCAGAAGGATACGCAGTATTTT. Protein product: CASSPRPQKDTQYF. The chain carries TRBV2 and TRBJ2-3; D unresolved. CDR1 and CDR2 (germline): SNHLY, FYNNEI. The CDR3 covers 14 residues. V lost 6 bases to trimming and J lost 6 bases, with 16 bases between them.

This clone has only one observation. The V call is TRBV19, the J call TRBJ1-2; the D is unclear. This CDR3 has 16 amino acids. Germline CDR1 and CDR2: LNHDA and SQIVND (reference sequence). With 7 bases removed from V and 3 bases from J, the gap between germline ends came to 21 bases. CDR3 in amino acids: CASTSGAGWGDYGYTF. CDR3 nucleotides: TGTGCCAGTACCTCTGGTGCGGGTTGGGGAGACTATGGCTACACCTTC. The whole variable domain, filled in from reference TRBV19 and TRBJ1-2, reads DGGITQSPKYLFRKEGQNVTLSCEQNLNHDAMYWYRQDPGQGLRLIYYSQIVNDFQKGDIAEGYSVSREKKESFPLTVTSAQKNPTAFYLCASTSGAGWGDYGYTFGSGTRLTVV.

The chain recombines TRBV6-4 with TRBJ2-7; 10 bases line up with TRBD2. The CDR3 contains 15 residues. The germline V gene has CDR1 MRHNA and CDR2 SNTAGT. The V gene end was trimmed by 4 bases and the J gene end by 0 bases; junction bases not matched to a gene: 3. CDR3 loop: CASSGAGGTSYEQYF. CDR3 DNA sequence: TGTGCCAGCAGTGGAGCGGGGGGGACCTCCTACGAGCAGTACTTC.

The genes are TRBV6-4 and TRBJ2-1; perhaps TRBD2 as D (6 bases). Germline values: CDR1 MRHNA, CDR2 SNTAGT. V was pared by 2 bases and J by 2 bases, with 16 bases between. The CDR3 runs 17 residues. The CDR3 region is CASSDISGGATYNEQFF. CDR3 DNA: TGTGCCAGCAGTGACATTTCAGGAGGGGCGACCTACAATGAGCAGTTCTTC.

This clone ranks as large. The genes are TRBV11-1 and TRBJ1-1, with D uncertain. Germline CDR1 is SGHAT and CDR2 is FQDESV (reference sequence). CDR3 size: 11 residues. The germline V and J ends were trimmed by 8 bases and 5 bases, with 9 bases remaining between them. The CDR3 reads CASAPRTEAFF. The CDR3, as DNA: TGTGCCAGCGCCCCCCGGACTGAAGCTTTCTTT.

The chain couples TRBV2 to TRBJ1-2; 10 nucleotides line up with TRBD1. The junction had 11 bases not matched to a gene; V was cut back by 7 bases and J by 9 bases. CDR3 size: 14 residues. CDR1 SNHLY and CDR2 FYNNEI come from the germline V gene. CDR3 residues: CASNRDRGGSRYTF. The DNA for the CDR3 is TGTGCCAGCAACCGGGACAGGGGTGGGAGTCGCTACACCTTC.

V usage is TRBV6-1 and J usage is TRBJ1-1; no clear D. This CDR3 has 11 residues. V was cut by 7 bases and J by 2 bases, with 5 bases left in between. Germline CDR1 MNHNS, CDR2 SASEGT. The CDR3 DNA sequence: TGTGCCAGCAAATCCAACACTGAAGCTTTCTTT. This codes for CASKSNTEAFF.

The chain couples TRBV6-1 to TRBJ2-1, with D hard to call. Germline V gene lookup returns CDR1 MNHNS and CDR2 SASEGT. V was clipped by 5 bases and J by 7 bases, with 6 bases between them. This CDR3 region has 11 residues. For the CDR3, the DNA is TGTGCCAGCAGTCCAACTAATGAGCAGTTCTTC. As protein: CASSPTNEQFF.

This clone was detected only a few times. V and J are TRBV7-3 and TRBJ2-7, with unresolved D. V dropped 2 bases and J dropped 3 bases, with 17 bases sitting between them. Germline V gene lookup returns CDR1 SGHTA and CDR2 FQGTGA. The CDR3 is 16 residues long. The CDR3 sequence is CASSLSGSAPFYEQYF. CDR3 nucleotide sequence: TGTGCCAGCAGCTTATCTGGGTCCGCTCCCTTCTACGAGCAGTACTTC. Full variable domain (outside the CDR3, taken from reference TRBV7-3 and TRBJ2-7): GAGVSQTPSNKVTEKGKYVELRCDPISGHTALYWYRQSLGQGPEFLIYFQGTGAADDSGLPNDRFFAVRPEGSVSTLKIQRTERGDSAVYLCASSLSGSAPFYEQYFGPGTRLTVT.

The chain carries TRBV19 and TRBJ1-4, with D hard to call. Germline lookup yields CDR1 LNHDA and CDR2 SQIVND (reference sequence). The CDR3 is 15 residues long. V lost 5 bases, J lost 0 bases, and 10 bases lay in between. In DNA, the CDR3 is TGTGCCAGTAGTTCACACCAAGCAACTAATGAAAAACTGTTTTTT. This sequence encodes CASSSHQATNEKLFF.

The chain joins TRBV18 to TRBJ2-7; a possible D gene is TRBD2 (6 bases). This CDR3 has 13 amino acids. Germline lookup yields CDR1 KGHSH and CDR2 LQKENI. V dropped 6 bases and J dropped 4 bases, with 13 bases sitting between them. The CDR3 DNA reads as TGTGCCAGCTCGAACTCCGGGGGTTACGAGCAGTACTTC. This translates into CASSNSGGYEQYF.

This rearrangement joins TRBV5-1 to TRBJ2-1; 8 bases fit TRBD1. The CDR3 extends over 14 amino acids. Germline-derived CDR1 and CDR2 are SGHRS and YFSETQ. J lost 7 bases, V lost 6 bases, and 9 bases had no gene match. The CDR3 DNA is TGCGCCAGCAACCGACAGGGGCTCCATAATGAGCAGTTCTTC. It yields the protein CASNRQGLHNEQFF. Complete variable domain (other parts from reference TRBV5-1 and TRBJ2-1): KAGVTQTPRYLIKTRGQQVTLSCSPISGHRSVSWYQQTPGQGLQFLFEYFSETQRNKGNFPGRFSGRQFSNSRSEMNVSTLELGDSALYLCASNRQGLHNEQFFGPGTRLTVL.

Points on this clone: Other nucleotide sequences in the sample specify the same CDR3. The chain is built from TRBV7-2 and TRBJ1-2; possibly TRBD1 for D (5 bases). Per the germline V gene, CDR1 is SGHTA and CDR2 is FQGNSA. There are 14 residues in the CDR3. V was cut by 4 bases and J by 4 bases, with 13 bases left in between. The CDR3 is CASSSSGGSYGYTF. CDR3 coding DNA: TGTGCCAGCAGCTCCTCCGGGGGGTCCTATGGCTACACCTTC.

The chain joins TRBV5-4 to TRBJ1-1; D might be TRBD1 (6 bases). The CDR3 runs to 14 residues. Trimming stripped 2 bases from V and 1 base from J, with 9 bases between. Germline CDR1 is SGHNT and CDR2 is YYREEE (reference sequence). CDR3 residues: CASSFQGTNTEAFF. In nucleotides, the CDR3 is TGTGCCAGCAGCTTTCAGGGGACGAACACTGAAGCTTTCTTT.

This clone was detected once. The V call is TRBV2, the J call TRBJ1-1; D is perhaps TRBD1 (6 bases). The V gene's germline CDR1 is SNHLY and CDR2 FYNNEI. This CDR3 region has 15 residues. V lost 5 bases, J lost 2 bases, and 15 bases lay in between. The CDR3 DNA reads TGTGCCAGCAGTCCCCGGGCAGGGGAAAACACTGAAGCTTTCTTT. Translating gives CASSPRAGENTEAFF. The full variable domain, rest sourced from reference TRBV2 and TRBJ1-1, is EPEVTQTPSHQVTQMGQEVILRCVPISNHLYFYWYRQILGQKVEFLVSFYNNEISEKSEIFDDQFSVERPDGSNFTLKIRSTKLEDSAMYFCASSPRAGENTEAFFGQGTRLTVV.